This paragraph covers one TCR beta chain sequence. In the authors' workflow: Researchers report that nucleated cell counts were estimated from reference gene primer amplification. Profiling relied on immunoSEQ multiplex PCR, and the TCRdb table lists in-frame clones only, not all of them. V and J calls and clone size are as listed in that table; D and trimming were resolved from the DNA. This table holds approximately 180,000 clones, more than 75% found once. This sample is part of a study of blood T cell repertoires in COVID-19. Study at large: Sources were T cells, B-cell-depleted T cells, or PBMCs; the material itself was cDNA or gDNA.

Trimming at V came to 6 bases and at J to 7 bases, leaving 2 bases not matched to a gene. The CDR3 length is 13 residues. Germline V gene sequence: CDR1 LNHDA, CDR2 SQIVND (reference sequence). This sequence joins TRBV19 and TRBJ2-1; TRBD2 matches 11 bases. Sequencing used peripheral blood. The clonotype originates from a human donor in a cohort sampled during active COVID-19. The CDR3 protein is CASRPSGGNEQFF. Written as DNA, the CDR3 is TGTGCCAGTAGACCTAGCGGGGGGAATGAGCAGTTCTTC.